The entry below describes one T cell receptor (beta chain). Antigen specificity is unknown. This entry belongs to a study of shared clonotypes between healthy human individuals. Overall study results and limits: Measured sharing among donors was expected to vary with sequencing depth.

The method was immunoSEQ multiplex PCR; TCRdb's version includes in-frame clones alone and lacks a portion of them. The repertoire holds 2 million or so clones, with roughly 94% as singletons. This receptor was identified in a man aged 18 to 30 in good health. Sequencing was performed on naive CD4+ T cells sorted from blood. Indicated subset: CD45RA+ positively selected.

The CDR3 DNA reads TGTGCCTGGGACTCTGGGGCCGGCAATCAGCCCCAGCATTTT. Residues: CAWDSGAGNQPQHF. The chain combines TRBV30 with TRBJ1-5; D possibly corresponds to TRBD1 (5 bases). The V end lost 5 bases, the J end lost 2 bases, and 13 bases lay between the germline ends. The CDR3 spans 14 residues. Germline V CDR1 and CDR2: GTSNPN, SVGIG (reference sequence).